A selection of T cell receptor beta chains follows, all from one sample in a study of cytomegalovirus exposure and HLA in healthy donors. Only in-frame clones appear in the TCRdb table, and some are missing; sequencing was by immunoSEQ multiplex PCR. The repertoire holds some 140,000 clones, roughly 73% seen once, with about 1.2% in the top ten. The sequenced material came from PBMCs. All receptors derive from a woman aged 40 to 50 in good health and CMV-seronegative. Both conserved end residues are part of each CDR3. D genes are given only for firm matches. A clone size is listed for some rows: how often the clone was seen (once, few, many), or a class if it is expanded.

>18|TRBV5-6|-|TRBJ2-1|TRBD1
CASSLAFSKGARYNEQFF
>16|TRBV19|-|TRBJ2-3|-
CASSNWTDINTDTQYF
>14|TRBV7-9|-|TRBJ1-1|TRBD1
CASRGDSIVTEAFF
>15|TRBV5-1|-|TRBJ1-5|-
CASSLDPLGNQPQHF
>15|TRBV11-2|-|TRBJ2-5|TRBD2
CASSLSSGYQETQYF
>20|TRBV13|-|TRBJ2-7|-
CAVRSARPRIGQETSYEQYF
>17|TRBV27|-|TRBJ1-1|-
CASSLSQGLVGNTEAFF
>15|TRBV29-1|-|TRBJ2-1|-
CSVEGLEGSYNEQFF
>16|TRBV4-1|-|TRBJ1-1|-
CASSQLQGVRDTEAFF
>18|TRBV7-9|-|TRBJ2-6|TRBD1
CASSLAPGTASGANVLTF
>15|TRBV2|few|TRBJ2-6|-
CASSEVVQGANVLTF
>15|TRBV4-1|few|TRBJ1-1|-
CASSQAVEPDTEAFF
>14|TRBV9|-|TRBJ1-2|-
CASSAGGLLNGYTF
>17|TRBV4-3|few|TRBJ1-4|-
CASSQGEQGATNEKLFF
>15|TRBV11-2|once|TRBJ1-4|TRBD1
CASSLTQGAYEKLFF
>13|TRBV7-2|few|TRBJ1-2|-
CASSLNRIYGYTF
>11|TRBV7-7|few|TRBJ2-5|-
CASSSGETQYF
>15|TRBV4-1|-|TRBJ1-1|-
CASSQDSGGAAEAFF
>13|TRBV6-1|once|TRBJ2-5|-
CASTPSLQETQYF
>15|TRBV6-6|-|TRBJ1-1|TRBD1
CASSYLDRVNTEAFF
>12|TRBV7-9|-|TRBJ1-6|-
CASSLRPGEVHF
>14|TRBV5-5|-|TRBJ1-5|-
CASSPAGVDQPQHF
>15|TRBV27|-|TRBJ1-2|TRBD1
CASSLQQGTNYGYTF
>14|TRBV10-3|-|TRBJ2-5|-
CAISDPDSKETQYF
>15|TRBV28|-|TRBJ2-3|TRBD2
CASSLLAGRGDTQYF
>15|TRBV6-1|-|TRBJ1-6|-
CASSDVQGYGSPLHF
>15|TRBV19|-|TRBJ2-5|TRBD1
CASSMGQTRQETQYF
>17|TRBV21-1|-|TRBJ1-1|-
CASSKRGGCGVGTEAFF
>15|TRBV6-5|few|TRBJ1-6|TRBD1
CASRPGQGNNSPLHF
>13|TRBV9|-|TRBJ1-1|-
CASSPGGRSTAFF
>14|TRBV27|-|TRBJ1-1|-
CASSPQGIVTEAFF
>13|TRBV7-2|once|TRBJ1-1|TRBD1
CASSQTQGAEAFF
>13|TRBV5-1|-|TRBJ1-5|-
CASSLEGVGPQHF
>12|TRBV6-1|-|TRBJ2-1|-
CASASSYNEQFF
>13|TRBV10-3|few|TRBJ1-1|TRBD1
CAIRGQGETEAFF